This T cell receptor (beta chain) is from a study of blood T cell repertoires in COVID-19. Study in general: Both acute and convalescent COVID-19 samples were obtained from the United States, Italy and Spain. PBMCs, B-cell-depleted T cells, or T cells provided the cDNA or gDNA that made up the material.

CDR3 length equals 16 residues. Germline V CDR1 and CDR2: KGHDR, SFDVKD. V shed 4 bases and J shed 0 bases, with 12 bases lying between them. Original handling: Reference gene primer amplification in the assay estimated nucleated cell counts. Sequencing was performed with immunoSEQ multiplex PCR; in TCRdb, only in-frame clones are kept and a portion is missing. D and trimming were read from the DNA, whereas the V and J calls and clone size are those reported in that table. The data show just over 3,000 clones, with 93% seen just once and under 2% held by the top ten. Sequencing input: peripheral blood. This receptor was identified in a human donor in a cohort sampled during active COVID-19. The J gene is TRBJ2-1, the V gene TRBV24-1, with D perhaps matching TRBD1 (5 bases). The chain's CDR3 is CATSDTDSSSYNEQFF. The CDR3 region has the DNA TGTGCCACCAGTGACACTGACAGTAGCTCCTACAATGAGCAGTTCTTC.